These 7 T cell receptor beta chains were sequenced from one sample in a study of blood T cells in healthy people across ages. Using a J-beta primer mix together with a sample-barcoded 5' primer, a second PCR was run for roughly 7 to 12 cycles. MiXCR, applied by TCRdb to the 5' RACE reads, yields one record per CDR3 protein. The sample shows around 1,000,000 distinct CDR3 sequences, roughly two fifths of them seen only once. The sample taken for sequencing was blood. These receptors were collected from a man aged 18 to 30 in good health.

Turning to this clonotype: This may be a read error: a much more frequent sequence differs by one nucleotide. The gene calls are TRBV7-7 and TRBJ2-1; no firm D call. The DNA end is a closer match to TRBJ2-7, so the J assignment may be wrong. The CDR3 is made up of 14 amino acids. Germline V gene lookup returns CDR1 SSHAT and CDR2 FNYEAQ (reference sequence). CDR3 protein: CASSLGDTYNEQYF. The CDR3 nucleotides are TGTGCTAGCAGCTTAGGAGACACTTACAATGAGCAGTACTTC.

The gene calls are TRBV5-1 and TRBJ2-1; D is perhaps TRBD2 (7 bases). With 5 bases removed from V and 5 bases from J, the gap between germline ends came to 17 bases. The CDR3 is 15 residues long. Per the germline V gene, CDR1 is SGHRS and CDR2 is YFSETQ. CDR3 amino acids: CASRALRGGDNEQFF. Here the CDR3 DNA reads TGCGCCAGCAGGGCTTTAAGGGGGGGTGACAATGAGCAGTTCTTC.

This chain links TRBV4-2 with TRBJ2-4, with D uncertain. CDR1 and CDR2 (germline): LGHNA, YNFKEQ. Trimming pared 0 bases from V and 5 bases from J, leaving 11 bases between. The CDR3 is 15 residues long. CDR3 protein: CASSQEADGENIQYF. The DNA for the CDR3 is TGTGCCAGCAGCCAAGAGGCGGATGGGGAAAACATTCAGTACTTC.

V and J are TRBV12-5 and TRBJ2-1; 13 bases fit TRBD2. The germline V gene has CDR1 LGHNT and CDR2 FRNRAP. The CDR3 consists of 15 residues. V was pared by 3 bases and J by 7 bases, with 3 bases of the junction left unmatched. The CDR3 reads CASGLLAGGPNEQFF. The CDR3, as DNA: TGTGCTAGTGGTTTACTAGCGGGGGGGCCAAATGAGCAGTTCTTC. The whole variable domain, filled in from reference TRBV12-5 and TRBJ2-1, reads DARVTQTPRHKVTEMGQEVTMRCQPILGHNTVFWYRQTMMQGLELLAYFRNRAPLDDSGMPKDRFSAEMPDATLATLKIQPSEPRDSAVYFCASGLLAGGPNEQFFGPGTRLTVL.

V usage is TRBV15 and J usage is TRBJ2-1, with a weak D call TRBD2 (6 bases). V lost 0 bases, J lost 9 bases, and 18 bases lay in between. The CDR3 consists of 16 residues. Germline assignment: CDR1 LNHNV and CDR2 YYDKDF (reference sequence). CDR3 sequence (DNA): TGTGCCACCAGCAGAGAGGGAGGCAGCTTCGACAGTGAGCAGTTCTTC. It is translated as CATSREGGSFDSEQFF.

V gene TRBV9 combines with J gene TRBJ1-6; D is ambiguous. V was cut by 4 bases and J by 0 bases, with 14 bases left in between. The CDR3 runs 17 residues. Germline assignment: CDR1 SGDLS and CDR2 YYNGEE. The CDR3, as DNA: TGTGCCAGCAGCCCCTCGGGTCGACACTCCTATAATTCACCCCTCCACTTT. This gives the protein CASSPSGRHSYNSPLHF.

This clonotype was picked up many times. The chain has TRBV12-3 or TRBV12-4 and TRBJ2-7, with D hard to call. With 1 base removed from V and 5 bases from J, the gap between germline ends came to 12 bases. CDR3 size: 14 residues. The CDR3 spells CASSLEVGNDEQYF. The CDR3 DNA follows: TGTGCCAGCAGTTTAGAGGTAGGGAACGACGAGCAGTACTTC.